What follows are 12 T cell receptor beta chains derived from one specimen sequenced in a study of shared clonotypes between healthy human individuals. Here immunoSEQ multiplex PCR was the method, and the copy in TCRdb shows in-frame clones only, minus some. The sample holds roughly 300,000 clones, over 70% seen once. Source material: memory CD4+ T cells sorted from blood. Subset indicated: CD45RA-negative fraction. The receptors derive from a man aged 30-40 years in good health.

DNA of the CDR3: TGTGCCAGTAAAATCAGGGAACCAGCGGCTGGCTACACCTTC. It specifies CASKIREPAAGYTF. The genes are TRBV19 and TRBJ1-2, with TRBD1 as a possible D gene (5 bases). Trimming removed 7 bases from V and 7 bases from J, with 19 bases in between. CDR1 and CDR2 (germline): LNHDA, SQIVND (reference sequence). The CDR3 is 14 residues long.

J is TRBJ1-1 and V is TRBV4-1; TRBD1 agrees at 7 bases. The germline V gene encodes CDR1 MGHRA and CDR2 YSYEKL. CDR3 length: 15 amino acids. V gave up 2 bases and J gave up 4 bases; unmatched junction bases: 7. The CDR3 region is CASSQLGGVGTEAFF. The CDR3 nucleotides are TGCGCCAGCAGCCAATTAGGGGGCGTCGGCACTGAAGCTTTCTTT.

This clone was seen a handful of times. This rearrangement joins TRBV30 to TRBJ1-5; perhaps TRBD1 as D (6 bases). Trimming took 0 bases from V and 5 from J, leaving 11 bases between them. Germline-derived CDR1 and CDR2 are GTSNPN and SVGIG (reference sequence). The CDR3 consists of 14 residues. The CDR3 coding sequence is TGTGCCTGGAGTGTAGGACAGAGATATCAGCCCCAGCATTTT. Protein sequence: CAWSVGQRYQPQHF.

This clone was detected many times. The CDR3 DNA follows: TGTGCCAGCAGCTTAACCGGGACTAGCGGGTCCGCCGGGGAGCTGTTTTTT. Its translation: CASSLTGTSGSAGELFF. This rearrangement joins TRBV7-3 to TRBJ2-2; 12 bases are shared with TRBD2. The germline CDR1 and CDR2 sequences are SGHTA and FQGTGA. The CDR3 sequence is 17 residues long. V shed 0 bases and J 6 bases; nucleotides not matched to a gene: 5.

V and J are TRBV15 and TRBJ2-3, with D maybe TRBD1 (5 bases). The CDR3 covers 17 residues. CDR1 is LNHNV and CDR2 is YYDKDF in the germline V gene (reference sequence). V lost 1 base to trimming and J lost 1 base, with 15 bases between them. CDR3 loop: CATSRGSTGRGTDTQYF. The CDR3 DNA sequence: TGTGCCACCAGCAGAGGGTCAACAGGACGGGGCACAGATACGCAGTATTTT.

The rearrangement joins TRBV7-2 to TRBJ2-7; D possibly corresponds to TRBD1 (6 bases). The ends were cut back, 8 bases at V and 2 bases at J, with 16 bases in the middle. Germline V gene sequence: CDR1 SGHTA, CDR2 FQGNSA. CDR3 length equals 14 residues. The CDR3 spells CASRSRGHTYEQYF. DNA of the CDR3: TGTGCCAGCCGCTCCCGGGGACATACCTACGAGCAGTACTTC.

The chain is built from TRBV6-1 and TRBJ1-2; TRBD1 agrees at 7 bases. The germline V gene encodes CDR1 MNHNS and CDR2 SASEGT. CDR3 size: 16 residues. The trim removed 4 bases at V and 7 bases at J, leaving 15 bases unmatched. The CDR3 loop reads CASSGPPDRLLFGYTF. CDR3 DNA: TGTGCCAGCAGTGGACCACCGGACAGGCTCCTATTTGGCTACACCTTC.

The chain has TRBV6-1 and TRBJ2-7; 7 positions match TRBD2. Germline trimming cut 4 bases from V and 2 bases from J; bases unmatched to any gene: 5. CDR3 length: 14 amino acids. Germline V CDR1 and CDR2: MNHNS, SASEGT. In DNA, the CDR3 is TGTGCCAGCAGTGCTTCTAGCGGCACCTACGAGCAGTACTTC. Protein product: CASSASSGTYEQYF.

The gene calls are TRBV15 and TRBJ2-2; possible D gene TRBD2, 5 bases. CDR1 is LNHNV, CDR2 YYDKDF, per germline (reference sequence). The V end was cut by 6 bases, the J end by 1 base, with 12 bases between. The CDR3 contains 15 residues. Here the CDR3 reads CATSDGEWNTGELFF. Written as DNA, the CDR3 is TGTGCCACCAGTGACGGGGAGTGGAACACCGGGGAGCTGTTTTTT.

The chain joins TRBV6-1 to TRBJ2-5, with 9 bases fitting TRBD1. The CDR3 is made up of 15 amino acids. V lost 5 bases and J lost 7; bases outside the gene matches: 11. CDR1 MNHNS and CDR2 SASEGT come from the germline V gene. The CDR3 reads CASSPLGQGGGTQYF. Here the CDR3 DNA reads TGTGCCAGCAGTCCCTTGGGACAGGGAGGGGGGACCCAGTACTTC.

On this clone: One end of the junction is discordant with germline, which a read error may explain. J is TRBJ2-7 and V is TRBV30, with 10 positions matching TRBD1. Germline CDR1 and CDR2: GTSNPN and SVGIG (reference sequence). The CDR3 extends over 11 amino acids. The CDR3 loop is CAWISGTGVLF. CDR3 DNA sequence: TGTGCCTGGATCTCCGGGACAGGGGTTCTCTTC.

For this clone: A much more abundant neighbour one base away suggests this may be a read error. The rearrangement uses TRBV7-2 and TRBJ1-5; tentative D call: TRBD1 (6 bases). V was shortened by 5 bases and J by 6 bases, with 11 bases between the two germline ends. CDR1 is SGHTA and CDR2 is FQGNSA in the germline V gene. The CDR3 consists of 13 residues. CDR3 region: CASSPDRFQPQHF. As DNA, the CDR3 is TGTGCCAGCAGCCCCGACAGGTTTCAGCCCCAGCATTTT.